The present T cell receptor beta chain was sequenced within a study of shared clonotypes between healthy human individuals (TCRdb year 2020). Some background on the complete study: A couple of women and a few men aged 18 to 49 years were included in the cohort. Blood TCR repertoires of roughly five healthy adults were deeply sequenced to estimate repertoire size and the extent of clonotype sharing between individuals. Each donor's leukapheresis produced roughly between about 0.9 and 9.5 billion PBMCs. For each donor, CD4 naive and CD4 memory were each given three plates, CD8 naive was given two plates, and CD8 memory was given one plate. To increase sequencing depth and limit assay-specific biases, TCR repertoire library preparation and sequencing were carried out by different laboratories using diverse techniques.

V ends up 5 bases short and J 5 bases short, with an unmatched junction base count of 19. CDR3 length: 20 amino acids, cysteine to phenylalanine. Only the CDR3 region is kept as DNA, spanning 60 bases read in frame from base 1. As encoded in the germline V gene, CDR1 is SGHVS while CDR2 is FNYEAQ. Paper-wide results and their limitations: Pairwise subsampling led to the expectation that sequencing depth would affect the degree of clonotype sharing among donors. The genetic and exposure-history diversity represented was limited by the small number of donors. Sampling was restricted to blood, and TCR repertoires in tissue are likely to differ from TCR repertoires in blood. Clonotypes shared by all four sorted-subset donors showed higher generation probabilities than non-shared clonotypes. When several donors were compared, the shared fraction of clonotypes was about 5.2% for naive CD4, more than 3% for naive CD8, more than 2% for memory CD4, and approximately 0.4% for memory CD8. Larger estimated clonotype richness was generally found for naive subsets than for memory subsets. Rarefaction of sorted-subset datasets indicated incomplete sequencing despite the large sequencing depth.

The donors were healthy, HIV-negative adults with no recently reported acute infections or vaccinations. All donors were Caucasian adults living in Nashville, Tennessee, USA. Magnetic negative selection was used to enrich CD4+ T cells, after which naive cells were positively selected on CD45RA and the negative fraction became the memory subset. Blood was obtained by leukapheresis, after which PBMCs were separated by Ficoll-Histopaque density gradient centrifugation and cryopreserved in liquid nitrogen vapor phase. Analytical flow cytometry was used to check the purity and quantity of each magnetically sorted T cell population. From each sorted fraction, genomic DNA was isolated and quantified by UV absorbance on a Nanodrop 2000c. Using the deep immunoSEQ assay, TCR CDR3 regions were amplified from genomic DNA by multiplex PCR. Extracted genomic DNA from each cell subset was distributed evenly across all wells of several immunoSEQ 96-well plates, and each plate was treated as a replicate. For sorted subsets, each replicate PCR was loaded with 200 to 250 ng genomic DNA, equivalent to about 33,000 T cell genomes. Purified libraries were measured with a Qubit 3.0 fluorometer, size-checked on a Bioanalyzer 2100, and measured again with the KAPA Library Quantification kit. Every immunoSEQ 96-well plate was sequenced on a separate single-read 150-cycle Illumina NextSeq 550 flow cell. The original pipeline was this. The immunoSEQ output contained only junctional sequences without quality scores, so filtering could not match that applied to full-length reads. To assign V/J genes and CDR3, sequences were annotated against IMGT germline references using PyIR, a Python wrapper for IgBLAST v1.9. Reads were filtered out if the reads had weak V/J assignments (E-value above 1e-6), no CDR3, stop codons, out-of-frame junctions, or ambiguous translated residues. V3J clonotypes were defined as sequences sharing the same inferred V gene, J gene, and CDR3 amino acid sequence. Percentage overlap between repertoires was calculated by dividing the number of shared unique clonotypes by the size of the smaller repertoire. Three approaches were used to assess repertoire richness: RTK rarefaction, the Chao1 estimator, and Recon v2.1 estimates of unobserved clonotypes. OLGA was used to compute generation probabilities for all TCRbeta clonotypes that the gDNA method yielded from a few donors. TCRdb obtained this table from immuneACCESS and retained in-frame rearrangements with V and J assigned. These tables miss some clones; where compared with another copy, unresolved V genes account for less than half of the shortfall, and the remainder is unexplained. D and trimming come from the DNA, and the V and J calls and clone size come from that table. This sample gives some 1,400,000 clones in total; around 97% of them show up just once. Over 1% of the sample comes from the top ten.

Notes on this clone: No cognate antigen has been identified for it. No base quality information exists; no much larger clone differs at one position.

The sequence links TRBV7-6 to TRBJ2-1; the central 12 bases match TRBD2. The source of this sequence is a man younger than 40 in good health. The sequenced sample consisted of naive CD4+ T cells sorted from blood. The cell subset or site label for this specimen denotes: CD45RA+ positively selected. The sequenced DNA: TGTGCCAGCAGCCCCTCCCTTAGTCTAGCGGGAGGGCCTAGGGACAATGAGCAGTTCTTC. The resulting protein is CASSPSLSLAGGPRDNEQFF.